These 30 T cell receptor beta chains were all obtained from the same sample, sequenced in a study of blood T cell repertoires in COVID-19. The table came from immunoSEQ multiplex PCR; TCRdb's copy has only in-frame clones and leaves some out. The repertoire holds hundreds of thousands of clones, with around nine tenths as singletons. Sequencing was done on a sample of peripheral blood. The source is a man between 18 and 29 years old with COVID-19, enrolled during active disease.

The chain links TRBV5-8 to TRBJ1-5, with D hard to call. V was cut by 0 bases and J by 6 bases, with 13 bases left in between. The CDR3 sequence is 15 residues long. Looked up from germline, CDR1 is SGHTS and CDR2 is YDEGEE. CDR3 protein: CASSLGSRFRQPQHF. CDR3 nucleotide sequence: TGTGCCAGCAGCTTGGGGTCCAGGTTTCGTCAGCCCCAGCATTTT.

V usage is TRBV28 and J usage is TRBJ1-1; D may be TRBD1 (5 bases). Germline lookup yields CDR1 MDHEN and CDR2 SYDVKM. Trimming left V 7 bases short and J 10 bases short, with 16 bases between. The CDR3 is made up of 12 amino acids. CDR3 amino acids: CASTVRTSGAFF. CDR3 nucleotide sequence: TGTGCCAGCACCGTGCGGACATCGGGAGCTTTCTTT.

The V call is TRBV6-2 or TRBV6-3, the J call TRBJ2-1; 10 nucleotides line up with TRBD2. The junction had 14 bases not matched to a gene; V was cut back by 2 bases and J by 7 bases. The CDR3 runs 18 residues. Looked up from germline, CDR1 is MNHEY and CDR2 is SVGEGT. DNA for the CDR3: TGTGCCAGCAGTTACAGCCCCTCCCTAGCGGGAGTTTGGAATGAGCAGTTCTTC. Its protein is CASSYSPSLAGVWNEQFF.

In the case of this clone: Distinct nucleotide sequences in the sample also encode this CDR3. The chain employs TRBV6-1 and TRBJ2-7, with TRBD2 as a possible D gene (6 bases). Trimming pared 1 base from V and 3 bases from J, leaving 7 bases between. Germline V gene lookup returns CDR1 MNHNS and CDR2 SASEGT. The CDR3 extends over 13 amino acids. CDR3 region: CASSEGRDYEQYF. As DNA, the CDR3 is TGTGCCAGCAGTGAAGGGCGGGACTACGAGCAGTACTTC.

The rearrangement joins TRBV2 to TRBJ1-2; TRBD1 is a possible D gene (6 bases). This CDR3 has 14 amino acids. Trimming removed 4 bases at V and 4 bases at J, with 13 bases between. The V gene's germline CDR1 is SNHLY and CDR2 FYNNEI. As DNA, the CDR3 is TGTGCCAGCAGTGTTAAACAGGGTTCCTATGGCTACACCTTC. It is translated as CASSVKQGSYGYTF.

The V gene is TRBV2, the J gene TRBJ2-7; weak D call: TRBD1 (5 bases). Deletions cut 5 bases from V and 0 bases from J, with 8 bases between. CDR1 is SNHLY, CDR2 FYNNEI, per germline. The CDR3 spans 13 residues. Written as DNA, the CDR3 is TGTGCCAGCAGTAAGGACAACTCCTACGAGCAGTACTTC. This codes for CASSKDNSYEQYF.

J is TRBJ2-7 and V is TRBV11-1, with TRBD2 matching over 7 bases. The CDR3 has 15 amino acids. With 2 bases clipped from V and 4 bases from J, the junction kept 8 bases outside the gene matches. Per germline, CDR1 SGHAT and CDR2 FQDESV (reference sequence). The CDR3, as DNA: TGTGCCAGCAGCTTACGGCGGGAGCCCCCGTACGAGCAGTACTTC. Its translation: CASSLRREPPYEQYF.

The V gene is TRBV7-6, the J gene TRBJ2-2; D is possibly TRBD2 (6 bases). Trimming took 6 bases from V and 4 from J, leaving 15 bases between them. The germline gives CDR1 SGHVS, CDR2 FNYEAQ. The CDR3 runs to 15 residues. CDR3 sequence: CASRDGGGSTGELFF. The CDR3 nucleotides are TGTGCCAGCAGGGATGGGGGAGGTAGCACCGGGGAGCTGTTTTTT.

This clone occurred a few times. The rearrangement joins TRBV19 to TRBJ2-2, with D possibly being TRBD2 (5 bases). Trimming shortened V by 1 base and J by 2 bases, and 8 bases separated the two germline ends. The CDR3 is made up of 15 amino acids. Germline V gene lookup returns CDR1 LNHDA and CDR2 SQIVND (reference sequence). For the CDR3, the DNA is TGTGCCAGTAGTATAGGCGGGTTTAACACCGGGGAGCTGTTTTTT. Its translation: CASSIGGFNTGELFF.

The chain recombines TRBV11-2 with TRBJ2-1; no clear D. V was cut by 0 bases and J by 6 bases, with 12 bases left in between. The germline gives CDR1 SGHAT, CDR2 FQNNGV. The CDR3 sequence is 15 residues long. The CDR3 DNA sequence: TGTGCCAGCAGCTTAGAAGGAGCCAGCCGCAATGAGCAGTTCTTC. Protein sequence: CASSLEGASRNEQFF. The complete variable domain, with remaining parts taken from reference TRBV11-2 and TRBJ2-1, reads EAGVAQSPRYKIIEKRQSVAFWCNPISGHATLYWYQQILGQGPKLLIQFQNNGVVDDSQLPKDRFSAERLKGVDSTLKIQPAKLEDSAVYLCASSLEGASRNEQFFGPGTRLTVL.

This chain joins TRBV6-1 and TRBJ2-2, with D uncertain. Germline V gene lookup returns CDR1 MNHNS and CDR2 SASEGT. V dropped 2 bases and J dropped 6 bases, with 13 bases sitting between them. The CDR3 is 15 residues long. CDR3 bases: TGTGCCAGCAGTGAAACGGTCATAGATCCCGGGGAGCTGTTTTTT. Translation gives CASSETVIDPGELFF.

The chain uses TRBV7-6 and TRBJ2-7; 8 bases fit TRBD2. CDR3 length: 15 residues. V shed 5 bases, J shed 13 bases, and the junction held 19 bases outside the gene matches. Germline-derived CDR1 and CDR2 are SGHVS and FNYEAQ. The CDR3 nucleotides read TGTGCCAGCAGCCCTACGGGAGCGGGGGCCCGGGGACTCTACTTC. This encodes CASSPTGAGARGLYF. Full variable domain (rest looked up from reference TRBV7-6 and TRBJ2-7): GAGVSQSPRYKVTKRGQDVALRCDPISGHVSLYWYRQALGQGPEFLTYFNYEAQQDKSGLPNDRFSAERPEGSISTLTIQRTEQRDSAMYRCASSPTGAGARGLYFGPGTRLTVT.

V is TRBV21-1 and J is TRBJ2-1; the D segment call TRBD2 is taken from the table without a DNA check. TRBV21-1 is labeled a pseudogene. This CDR3 has 16 residues. In DNA form, the CDR3 reads TGTGCCAGCAGCAAAGGAGGTAGCGGGAGGAGGAATGAGCAGTTCTTC. It yields the protein CASSKGGSGRRNEQFF.

The rearrangement uses TRBV18 and TRBJ2-7, with D uncertain. CDR3 size: 14 residues. V was cut by 1 base and J by 2 bases, with 9 bases left in between. Germline loops: CDR1 KGHSH, CDR2 LQKENI. The CDR3 DNA is TGTGCCAGCTCACCACAGCCAGGTACCTACGAGCAGTACTTC. Translating it yields CASSPQPGTYEQYF.

V gene TRBV7-9 combines with J gene TRBJ2-2; no clear D gene. The CDR3 has 15 amino acids. The germline gives CDR1 SEHNR, CDR2 FQNEAQ (reference sequence). V was trimmed by 5 bases and J by 7 bases, leaving 17 bases between them. The CDR3 is CASSASERRHGELFF. CDR3 nucleotide sequence: TGTGCCAGCAGCGCCAGCGAGCGTCGGCACGGGGAGCTGTTTTTT.

This chain uses TRBV19 with TRBJ2-3; tentatively, D is TRBD1 (5 bases). The germline CDR1 and CDR2 sequences are LNHDA and SQIVND (reference sequence). Trimming pared 3 bases from V and 3 bases from J, leaving 16 bases between. CDR3 length: 16 amino acids. In nucleotides, the CDR3 is TGTGCCAGTAGTATTGCAAATCCGTCAGGGACAGATACGCAGTATTTT. This gives the protein CASSIANPSGTDTQYF. The complete variable domain, with remaining parts taken from reference TRBV19 and TRBJ2-3, reads DGGITQSPKYLFRKEGQNVTLSCEQNLNHDAMYWYRQDPGQGLRLIYYSQIVNDFQKGDIAEGYSVSREKKESFPLTVTSAQKNPTAFYLCASSIANPSGTDTQYFGPGTRLTVL.

This clone was seen only once. This chain connects TRBV5-6 to TRBJ2-7, with 10 bases matching TRBD2. The CDR3 length is 15 residues. Germline CDR1 reads SGHDT; CDR2 reads YYEEEE. The J segment lost 4 bases and the V segment lost 0 bases, leaving 4 bases of the junction unmatched. The CDR3 loop reads CASSLVWTSGYEQYF. CDR3 DNA sequence: TGTGCCAGCAGCTTGGTATGGACTAGCGGATACGAGCAGTACTTC. The variable domain in full, with the rest retrieved from reference TRBV5-6 and TRBJ2-7, is DAGVTQSPTHLIKTRGQQVTLRCSPKSGHDTVSWYQQALGQGPQFIFQYYEEEERQRGNFPDRFSGHQFPNYSSELNVNALLLGDSALYLCASSLVWTSGYEQYFGPGTRLTVT.

This chain joins TRBV5-1 and TRBJ1-2; D gene unclear. Germline loops: CDR1 SGHRS, CDR2 YFSETQ. V was clipped by 0 bases and J by 8 bases, with 14 bases between them. This CDR3 contains 14 residues. CDR3 sequence: CASSLVGSGNGYTF. The CDR3 nucleotides are TGCGCCAGCAGCTTGGTAGGGAGTGGGAACGGCTACACCTTC. Filled out from reference TRBV5-1 and TRBJ1-2, the complete variable domain reads KAGVTQTPRYLIKTRGQQVTLSCSPISGHRSVSWYQQTPGQGLQFLFEYFSETQRNKGNFPGRFSGRQFSNSRSEMNVSTLELGDSALYLCASSLVGSGNGYTFGSGTRLTVV.

The gene calls are TRBV19 and TRBJ1-5, with D unresolved. CDR1 is LNHDA, CDR2 SQIVND, per germline (reference sequence). This CDR3 contains 12 residues. The ends were cut back, 6 bases at V and 4 bases at J, with 7 bases in the middle. CDR3 residues: CASRSGNQPQHF. The CDR3 DNA reads TGTGCCAGTAGGTCGGGGAATCAGCCCCAGCATTTT.

This clone has only one observation. The chain employs TRBV4-1 and TRBJ1-6, with a weak D call TRBD1 (5 bases). The length of the CDR3 is 18 residues. Trimming removed 0 bases from V and 6 bases from J, with 18 bases in between. Germline values: CDR1 MGHRA, CDR2 YSYEKL. CDR3 in amino acids: CASSQDSPVGRANSPLHF. The CDR3 DNA sequence: TGCGCCAGCAGCCAAGACAGCCCGGTCGGCAGGGCTAATTCACCCCTCCACTTT.

This clone was picked up a small number of times. The rearrangement links TRBV5-4 to TRBJ1-2, with D hard to call. Deletions cut 0 bases from V and 1 base from J, with 10 bases between. The germline gives CDR1 SGHNT, CDR2 YYREEE (reference sequence). This CDR3 comprises 15 residues. CDR3 sequence: CASSLEAPGNYGYTF. CDR3 coding DNA: TGTGCCAGCAGCTTGGAAGCCCCGGGTAACTATGGCTACACCTTC.

The rearrangement links TRBV2 to TRBJ2-6; the D gene is possibly TRBD1 (6 bases). Trimming took 9 bases from V and 1 from J, leaving 28 bases between them. The CDR3 loop spans 20 amino acids. Looked up from germline, CDR1 is SNHLY and CDR2 is FYNNEI. CDR3 sequence: CASIIAGKFGTLSGANVLTF. The CDR3 DNA reads as TGTGCCAGTATCATCGCAGGAAAGTTCGGGACACTTTCTGGGGCCAACGTCCTGACTTTC.

The CDR3 DNA follows: TGTGCCAGCAGTGAAAAGGGACTAGCGGGCATAAAGACCCAGTACTTC. As protein: CASSEKGLAGIKTQYF. V gene TRBV25-1 combines with J gene TRBJ2-5; TRBD2 matches at 12 bases. V trimming: 2 bases; J trimming: 6 bases; junction bases outside the gene matches: 7. The CDR3 contains 16 residues. Germline CDR1 reads MGHDK; CDR2 reads SYGVNS. Drawing the rest from reference TRBV25-1 and TRBJ2-5, the complete variable domain is EADIYQTPRYLVIGTGKKITLECSQTMGHDKMYWYQQDPGMELHLIHYSYGVNSTEKGDLSSESTVSRIRTEHFPLTLESARPSHTSQYLCASSEKGLAGIKTQYFGPGTRLLVL.

The rearrangement joins TRBV14 to TRBJ2-2, with TRBD1 matching 9 bases. The CDR3 spans 15 residues. V lost 4 bases, J lost 4 bases, and 4 bases stayed unmatched. The germline gives CDR1 SGHDN, CDR2 FVKESK. The DNA for the CDR3 is TGTGCCAGCAGCCGACAGGGGGGGGTCACCGGGGAGCTGTTTTTT. Translation: CASSRQGGVTGELFF.

A note on this clone: Other nucleotide sequences in the sample specify the same CDR3. The chain uses TRBV13 and TRBJ2-2; 10 bases line up with TRBD1. J lost 3 bases, V lost 5 bases, and 3 bases had no gene match. This CDR3 has 15 amino acids. Germline V gene sequence: CDR1 PRHDT, CDR2 FYEKMQ (reference sequence). The DNA of the CDR3 is TGTGCCAGCAGCCTGGGACAGGGGTACACCGGGGAGCTGTTTTTT. It codes for CASSLGQGYTGELFF.

The genes are TRBV24-1 and TRBJ2-5; possibly TRBD2 for D (5 bases). The CDR3 spans 17 residues. The ends were cut back, 5 bases at V and 0 bases at J, with 18 bases in the middle. Germline assignment: CDR1 KGHDR and CDR2 SFDVKD. Here the CDR3 reads CATSGERPAANQETQYF. CDR3 coding DNA: TGTGCCACCAGTGGGGAGCGGCCAGCGGCAAACCAAGAGACCCAGTACTTC.

The chain links TRBV3-1 (or the pseudogene TRBV3-2) to TRBJ1-2; D is ambiguous. Trimming took 0 bases from V and 2 from J, leaving 7 bases between them. CDR3 length: 14 residues. Germline V gene lookup returns CDR1 LGHDT and CDR2 YNNKEL (reference sequence). The CDR3 bases are TGTGCCAGCAGCCAAGATCGGAGAAACTATGGCTACACCTTC. This translates into CASSQDRRNYGYTF.

The CDR3, as DNA: TGTGCCAGCAGCTTAGATCATTCTGGCTACACCTTC. Translating gives CASSLDHSGYTF. This chain connects TRBV7-9 to TRBJ1-2; D remains unclear. Trimming shortened V by 1 base and J by 7 bases, and 7 bases separated the two germline ends. Per the germline V gene, CDR1 is SEHNR and CDR2 is FQNEAQ (reference sequence). The CDR3 sequence is 12 residues long.

J is TRBJ2-7 and V is TRBV5-1; 11 bases fit TRBD2. The CDR3 length is 17 residues. Germline V gives CDR1 SGHRS, CDR2 YFSETQ. Trimming took 1 base from V and 0 from J; bases not matched to a gene: 6. The DNA for the CDR3 is TGCGCCAGCAGCTTGTATAGCGGGAGGGTTAGCTCCTACGAGCAGTACTTC. Its translation: CASSLYSGRVSSYEQYF.

The rearrangement joins TRBV18 to TRBJ2-7; 7 bases agree with TRBD1. V was pared by 4 bases and J by 3 bases, with 6 bases of the junction left unmatched. Looked up from germline, CDR1 is KGHSH and CDR2 is LQKENI. This CDR3 region has 14 residues. CDR3 protein: CASSLGQEFYEQYF. The CDR3 DNA reads TGTGCCAGCTCACTAGGACAGGAGTTCTACGAGCAGTACTTC.